This T cell receptor (beta chain) came from a study of beta chain features in type 1 diabetes (dated by TCRdb to the late 2010s). About the investigation overall: Patients and healthy donors did not differ in mean age, gender distribution, total cell number or subset yield. Across all samples, roughly 110,000,000 sorted cells were examined, and cell number per subset correlated strongly with RNA yield. The study compared the TCRB repertoires of sorted circulating CD4+ T cell subsets in recently diagnosed type 1 diabetes patients with those in matched healthy donors. Regulatory and stem cell-like memory subsets were isolated from only 8 patients and roughly 8 healthy donors, whereas naive and central memory subsets came from all 30 or so donors. The full study reports these points: Because small numbers of individuals were included in the HLA sub-analyses, any influence of HLA type on TCRB rearrangement was left unresolved. Sequencing cDNA rather than genomic DNA could over-represent highly expressing activated cells, although activation and CD3 levels did not differ between groups. At VDJ recombination sites, patients with type 1 diabetes made fewer insertions and deleted more nucleotides, a pattern implying thymic rearrangement abnormalities. A moderate but significant shortening of TCRB CDR3 length was observed in type 1 diabetes patients in all four CD4+ subsets. The naive, central memory and regulatory TCRB repertoires appeared to resemble one another more closely among patients than among healthy donors. Shorter templates might be favored by PCR, yet because patient and control samples were amplified and corrected together, any such skew would affect both groups equally.

A single peripheral blood draw of 90 to 150 mL on average was collected from each donor into heparinised tubes. A BD FACSAria II was used to sort naive, central memory, regulatory and stem cell-like memory CD4+ T cells with a panel that included CD45RO, CCR7, CD25, CD127, CD95 and CD27. A purity above 95% was achieved for all sorted populations. PBMCs were isolated right away by Lymphoprep density gradient centrifugation and were stained directly, without culture. So that batch effects would be minimized, each experiment stained and sorted samples in pairs, pairing one healthy donor with one patient. On this clone: It has no known antigen specificity. No quality values exist for individual bases; no much larger clone is one base distant.

The entire isolated RNA was reverse transcribed using the High Capacity cDNA Reverse Transcription Kit, and thus expressed TCRB transcripts were sequenced. Naive, central memory and regulatory T cell samples underwent deep immunoSEQ sequencing, averaging roughly 3.5 million total reads per sample. After sorted cells were lysed in RLT buffer, RNA was extracted with DNase-treated RNeasy Micro or Mini kits, with the choice depending on cell number. To prevent cross-contamination, each cell subset was processed individually, whereas patient and healthy donor samples were processed jointly. Using the immunoSEQ multiplex PCR, TCRB sequences were amplified from cDNA into 87-bp fragments spanning the CDR3 region. The amplicons were sequenced using the Illumina HiSeq platform. On the study's bioinformatics: Synthetic template baselines were used to correct PCR bias computationally, reads within Hamming distance 2 were collapsed together, and singletons that could not be merged were discarded. Reads were aligned against IMGT to assign V, D and J genes, CDR3 length and insertions or deletions at six rearrangement sites. Within each subset, clonotype counts were normalized to sorted cell number, after which true diversity and Gini coefficients were computed with the tcR R package. The overlap coefficient, calculated on TCRB nucleotide sequences, was used to quantify repertoire sharing. Out-of-frame TCRB sequences from naive cells were analyzed to stand in for the pre-selection repertoire. This immuneACCESS table, as held by TCRdb, lists in-frame sequences with V and J called but not all clones. Of the missing ones, under half trace to an unresolved V gene in checked studies; the others have no known cause. V, J and clone size were drawn from that table, and D and trimming were deduced from the DNA. This sample holds about 160,000 clones; about 63% were observed only once. The ten largest clones take up approximately 0.089% of the sample.

V and J lose 4 bases and 6 bases, and a span of 11 bases separates them. CDR1 and CDR2 (SQVTM, ANQGSEA) derive from the germline V gene. From its cysteine to its phenylalanine, the CDR3 spans 12 amino acids. The kept DNA is CDR3 alone, 36 bases in frame from the first base. The sequence links TRBV29-1 to TRBJ2-3; the best D guess is TRBD2, with 5 bases matching. The TCR was taken from a man aged 25-45 years with type 1 diabetes. Sample: naive CD4+ T cells from blood. This specimen's cell subset or site label, interpreted: true naive CD4+ T cells. The DNA reads as follows: TGCAGCGTTGGAGCGGATTGGGATACGCAGTATTTT. Its translation reads: CSVGADWDTQYF.